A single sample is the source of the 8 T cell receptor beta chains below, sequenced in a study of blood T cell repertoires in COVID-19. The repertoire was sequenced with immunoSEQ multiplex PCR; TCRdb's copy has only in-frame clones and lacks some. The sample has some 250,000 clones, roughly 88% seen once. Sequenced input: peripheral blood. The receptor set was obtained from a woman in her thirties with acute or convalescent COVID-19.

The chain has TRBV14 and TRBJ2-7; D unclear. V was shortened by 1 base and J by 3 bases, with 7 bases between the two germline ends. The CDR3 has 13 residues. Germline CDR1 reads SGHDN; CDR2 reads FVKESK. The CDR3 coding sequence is TGTGCCAGCAGCCAAGCGGTCGTCTACGAGCAGTACTTC. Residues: CASSQAVVYEQYF.

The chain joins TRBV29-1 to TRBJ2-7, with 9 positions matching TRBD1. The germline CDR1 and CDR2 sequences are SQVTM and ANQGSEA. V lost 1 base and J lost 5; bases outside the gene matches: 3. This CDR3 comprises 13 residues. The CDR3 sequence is CSVEATGGDEQYF. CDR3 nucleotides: TGCAGCGTTGAAGCGACAGGGGGGGACGAGCAGTACTTC.

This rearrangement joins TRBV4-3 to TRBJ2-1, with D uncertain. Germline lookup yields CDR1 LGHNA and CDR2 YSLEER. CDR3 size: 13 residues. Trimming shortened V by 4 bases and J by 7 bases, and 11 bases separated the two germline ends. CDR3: CASSPDIENEQFF. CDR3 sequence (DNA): TGCGCCAGCAGCCCAGACATTGAGAATGAGCAGTTCTTC.

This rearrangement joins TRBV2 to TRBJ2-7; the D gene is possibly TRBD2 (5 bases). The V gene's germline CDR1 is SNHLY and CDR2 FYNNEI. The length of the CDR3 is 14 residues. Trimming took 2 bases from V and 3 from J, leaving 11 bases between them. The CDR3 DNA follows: TGTGCCAGCAGTGAAAGGACTGTTAACTACGAGCAGTACTTC. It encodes CASSERTVNYEQYF.

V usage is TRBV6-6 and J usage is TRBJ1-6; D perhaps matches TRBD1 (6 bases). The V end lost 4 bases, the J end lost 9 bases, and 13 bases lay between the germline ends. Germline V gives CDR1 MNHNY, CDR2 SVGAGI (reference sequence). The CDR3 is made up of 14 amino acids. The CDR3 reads CASSLAGVGSPLHF. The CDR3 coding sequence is TGTGCCAGCAGTTTAGCAGGGGTAGGTTCACCCCTCCACTTT.

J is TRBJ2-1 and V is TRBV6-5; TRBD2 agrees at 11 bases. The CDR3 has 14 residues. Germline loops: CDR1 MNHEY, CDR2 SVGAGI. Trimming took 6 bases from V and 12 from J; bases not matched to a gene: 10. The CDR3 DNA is TGTGCCAGCAGCCGAAATAGCGGGAGGGGCGGGCAGTTCTTC. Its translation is CASSRNSGRGGQFF.

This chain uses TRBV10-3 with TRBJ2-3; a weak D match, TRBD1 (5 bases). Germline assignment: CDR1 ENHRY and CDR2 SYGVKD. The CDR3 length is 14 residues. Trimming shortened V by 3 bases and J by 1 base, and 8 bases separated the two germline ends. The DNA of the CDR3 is TGTGCCATCAGTGATCCAGGGCGCACAGATACGCAGTATTTT. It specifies CAISDPGRTDTQYF.

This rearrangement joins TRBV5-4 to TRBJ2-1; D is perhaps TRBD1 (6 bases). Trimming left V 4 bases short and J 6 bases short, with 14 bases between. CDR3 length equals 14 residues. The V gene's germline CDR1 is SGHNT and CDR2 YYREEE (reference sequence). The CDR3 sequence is CASSLTQGLNEQFF. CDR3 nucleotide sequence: TGTGCCAGCAGCCTAACACAGGGTCTCAATGAGCAGTTCTTC.